The 19 T cell receptor beta chains below were found in one sample sequenced in a study of blood T cell repertoires in COVID-19. The protocol was immunoSEQ multiplex PCR, while the TCRdb copy is restricted to in-frame clones and leaves out a portion. The sample yields roughly 250,000 clones, 70% to 90% seen once. Sequencing was carried out using peripheral blood. These receptor sequences come from a woman in her sixties with active or convalescent COVID-19.

This clone was detected only a few times. The chain recombines TRBV10-3 with TRBJ1-6; TRBD1 agrees at 7 bases. CDR3 length: 17 residues. With 0 bases clipped from V and 6 bases from J, the junction kept 8 bases outside the gene matches. The germline gives CDR1 ENHRY, CDR2 SYGVKD. This CDR3 is CAISESLGTVSNSPLHF. CDR3 nucleotide sequence: TGTGCCATCAGTGAGTCGTTGGGGACAGTTAGTAATTCACCCCTCCACTTT.

The sample holds one count of this clone. The gene calls are TRBV18 and TRBJ2-1; 10 bases agree with TRBD2. This CDR3 contains 15 residues. V dropped 6 bases and J dropped 6; count of bases not matched to a gene: 8. CDR1 and CDR2 (germline): KGHSH, LQKENI. The CDR3 DNA sequence: TGTGCCAGCTCCCTAGCGGGAGCTCTTCGCAATGAGCAGTTCTTC. Protein product: CASSLAGALRNEQFF. Complete variable domain (other parts from reference TRBV18 and TRBJ2-1): NAGVMQNPRHLVRRRGQEARLRCSPMKGHSHVYWYRQLPEEGLKFMVYLQKENIIDESGMPKERFSAEFPKEGPSILRIQQVVRGDSAAYFCASSLAGALRNEQFFGPGTRLTVL.

V gene TRBV4-1 combines with J gene TRBJ2-7; D not resolved. CDR3 length: 13 amino acids. The V end lost 4 bases, the J end lost 3 bases, and 10 bases lay between the germline ends. The V gene's germline CDR1 is MGHRA and CDR2 YSYEKL. Written as DNA, the CDR3 is TGCGCCAGCAGCCCCAGTGTTTACTACGAGCAGTACTTC. Its translation is CASSPSVYYEQYF.

This chain connects TRBV4-1 to TRBJ2-6; D uncertain. The CDR3 spans 19 residues. Germline CDR1 reads MGHRA; CDR2 reads YSYEKL. V dropped 1 base and J dropped 0 bases, with 16 bases sitting between them. The CDR3 spells CASSQGWAGLPSGANVLTF. The CDR3 nucleotides read TGCGCCAGCAGCCAAGGGTGGGCAGGTCTCCCCTCTGGGGCCAACGTCCTGACTTTC.

The CDR3 coding sequence is TGTGCCAGTAGTATAGTACAGCCTACAGAAAAACTGTTTTTT. The encoded protein is CASSIVQPTEKLFF. The chain uses TRBV19 and TRBJ1-4; unclear D gene. The CDR3 is 14 amino acids. Trimming removed 1 base at V and 8 bases at J, with 11 bases between. Germline V gene sequence: CDR1 LNHDA, CDR2 SQIVND (reference sequence).

The chain is built from TRBV28 and TRBJ1-6, with 7 nucleotides matching TRBD1. The trim removed 6 bases at V and 0 bases at J, leaving 17 bases unmatched. The CDR3 is 20 amino acids. Germline lookup yields CDR1 MDHEN and CDR2 SYDVKM. The CDR3 DNA follows: TGTGCCAGCAGCCCAGCCGGACAGGATTTTAAGAGCTCCTATAATTCACCCCTCCACTTT. It codes for CASSPAGQDFKSSYNSPLHF.

The chain joins TRBV21-1 to TRBJ2-3; TRBD1 reflects the table's D call only, with no check against the DNA. TRBV21-1 is shown as a pseudogene. The CDR3 extends over 14 amino acids. CDR3 in DNA: TGTGCCAGCCTACAGGGATCTAGCACAGATACGCAGTATTTT. It specifies CASLQGSSTDTQYF.

The table lists this clone with a few counts. The chain couples TRBV12-5 to TRBJ2-1, with D unresolved. In germline, CDR1 is LGHNT, CDR2 FRNRAP. The CDR3 has 13 residues. Between the trimmed V and J ends, which lost 2 bases and 4 bases, there was a span of 6 bases. The CDR3 coding sequence is TGTGCTAGTGGTTTGCCCCGGTACAATGAGCAGTTCTTC. It is translated as CASGLPRYNEQFF.

The CDR3, as DNA: TGTGCCAGCAGGGACAGGGGAACTGGGGAGACCCAGTACTTC. It codes for CASRDRGTGETQYF. The chain combines TRBV6-5 with TRBJ2-5, with 9 bases aligning to TRBD1. After removal of 6 bases from V and 5 bases from J, the junction contained 7 bases not matched to a gene. Germline CDR1 is MNHEY and CDR2 is SVGAGI. There are 14 residues in the CDR3.

The chain has TRBV7-3 and TRBJ1-2; D perhaps matches TRBD1 (5 bases). The CDR3 runs 14 residues. V was pared by 5 bases and J by 2 bases, with 12 bases between. Per the germline V gene, CDR1 is SGHTA and CDR2 is FQGTGA. The CDR3 DNA follows: TGTGCCAGCAGCCACCGTAAGGGGAACTATGGCTACACCTTC. Translated, it gives CASSHRKGNYGYTF.

This chain connects TRBV19 to TRBJ1-1; 7 positions match TRBD1. From germline, CDR1 is LNHDA and CDR2 SQIVND (reference sequence). The CDR3 totals 14 residues. Trimming took 8 bases from V and 0 from J; bases not matched to a gene: 6. The CDR3 DNA reads as TGTGCCAGTCAAAGGGACAGATTGAACACTGAAGCTTTCTTT. Translation: CASQRDRLNTEAFF.

In this sample, this clone turned up a few times. This rearrangement joins TRBV2 to TRBJ1-6; D possibly corresponds to TRBD1 (5 bases). Germline V lookup: CDR1 SNHLY, CDR2 FYNNEI. The CDR3 is 13 residues long. Trimming stripped 3 bases from V and 10 bases from J, with 10 bases between. In nucleotides, the CDR3 is TGTGCCAGCAGTGAGGCAGGGAGGTCACCCCTCCACTTT. This translates into CASSEAGRSPLHF.

The chain employs TRBV6-4 and TRBJ2-1; D is unresolved. The CDR3 has 15 amino acids. From germline, CDR1 is MRHNA and CDR2 SNTAGT. V lost 4 bases to trimming and J lost 2 bases, with 12 bases between them. CDR3 loop: CASSGALGPYNEQFF. In nucleotides, the CDR3 is TGTGCCAGCAGTGGGGCCCTCGGCCCCTACAATGAGCAGTTCTTC.

This clone appeared once. The chain is built from TRBV2 and TRBJ1-2, with 8 positions matching TRBD1. Germline assignment: CDR1 SNHLY and CDR2 FYNNEI. V lost 6 bases to trimming and J lost 8 bases; unmatched junction nucleotides: 11. The CDR3 is made up of 14 amino acids. The chain's CDR3 is CASRQTGASNGYTF. Here the CDR3 DNA reads TGTGCCAGCAGACAGACAGGGGCAAGTAACGGCTACACCTTC.

This rearrangement joins TRBV5-1 to TRBJ2-6; TRBD1 aligns across 9 bases. CDR1 and CDR2 from the germline V gene are SGHRS and YFSETQ. This CDR3 spans 16 amino acids. The trim removed 3 bases at V and 4 bases at J, leaving 5 bases unmatched. The CDR3 DNA is TGCGCCAGCAGCTCCGGGACAGGGAGAGGGGCCAACGTCCTGACTTTC. Translation: CASSSGTGRGANVLTF.

The chain combines TRBV3-1 (or the pseudogene TRBV3-2) with TRBJ1-5; D is perhaps TRBD1 (6 bases). The CDR3 has 14 amino acids. CDR1 is LGHDT, CDR2 YNNKEL, per germline (reference sequence). V was clipped by 3 bases and J by 7 bases, with 13 bases between them. The CDR3 region has the DNA TGTGCCAGCAGCCATGATGGGGGCGGCCAGCCCCAGCATTTT. Residues: CASSHDGGGQPQHF.

The CDR3 is CAWSATRGGGELFF. In DNA form, the CDR3 reads TGTGCCTGGAGTGCCACACGAGGAGGCGGGGAGCTGTTTTTT. This chain joins TRBV30 and TRBJ2-2; maybe TRBD2 (5 bases). Germline V gene lookup returns CDR1 GTSNPN and CDR2 SVGIG (reference sequence). CDR3 size: 14 residues. V was pared by 1 base and J by 7 bases, with 13 bases between.

J is TRBJ2-2 and V is TRBV3-1 (or the pseudogene TRBV3-2), with 11 positions matching TRBD2. From germline, CDR1 is LGHDT and CDR2 YNNKEL (reference sequence). V dropped 4 bases and J dropped 7; count of bases not matched to a gene: 5. This CDR3 is 15 amino acids long. CDR3 sequence reads: CASSLTSGSVGELFF. The CDR3 DNA sequence: TGTGCCAGCAGCCTTACTAGCGGGAGTGTCGGGGAGCTGTTTTTT.

This clone was recorded only once. This chain links TRBV28 with TRBJ2-3, with TRBD1 as a possible D gene (5 bases). Trimming pared 5 bases from V and 5 bases from J, leaving 14 bases between. Germline V gives CDR1 MDHEN, CDR2 SYDVKM. The CDR3 has 14 amino acids. The CDR3 DNA follows: TGTGCCAGCAGTACCCGTGGGGCTGGAGATACGCAGTATTTT. This encodes CASSTRGAGDTQYF. Full variable domain (missing parts from reference TRBV28 and TRBJ2-3): DVKVTQSSRYLVKRTGEKVFLECVQDMDHENMFWYRQDPGLGLRLIYFSYDVKMKEKGDIPEGYSVSREKKERFSLILESASTNQTSMYLCASSTRGAGDTQYFGPGTRLTVL.